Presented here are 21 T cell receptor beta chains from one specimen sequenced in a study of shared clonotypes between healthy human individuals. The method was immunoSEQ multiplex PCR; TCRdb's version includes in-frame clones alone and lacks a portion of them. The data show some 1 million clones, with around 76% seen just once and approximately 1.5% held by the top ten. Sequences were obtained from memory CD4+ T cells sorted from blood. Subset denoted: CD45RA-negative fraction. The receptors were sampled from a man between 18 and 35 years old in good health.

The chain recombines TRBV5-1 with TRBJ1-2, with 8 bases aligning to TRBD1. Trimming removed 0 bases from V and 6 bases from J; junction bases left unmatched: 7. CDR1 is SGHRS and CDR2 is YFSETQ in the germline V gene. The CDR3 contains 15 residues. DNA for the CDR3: TGCGCCAGCAGCTTGGGACAGGGGTATGTCGATGGCTACACCTTC. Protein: CASSLGQGYVDGYTF.

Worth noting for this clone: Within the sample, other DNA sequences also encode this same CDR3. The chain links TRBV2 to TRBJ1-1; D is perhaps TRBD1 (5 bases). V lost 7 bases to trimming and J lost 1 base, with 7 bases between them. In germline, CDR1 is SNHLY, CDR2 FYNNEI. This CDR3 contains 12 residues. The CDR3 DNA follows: TGTGCCAGCACCACAGGGAACACTGAAGCTTTCTTT. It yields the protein CASTTGNTEAFF.

CDR3 in DNA: TGTGCCAGCAGCTTTTCTGGGGGCGTGGGGCAGCCCCAGCATTTT. Its translation is CASSFSGGVGQPQHF. The V call is TRBV5-6, the J call TRBJ1-5; possibly TRBD1 for D (6 bases). Germline CDR1 SGHDT, CDR2 YYEEEE. The V end was cut by 2 bases, the J end by 7 bases, with 16 bases between. The CDR3 covers 15 residues.

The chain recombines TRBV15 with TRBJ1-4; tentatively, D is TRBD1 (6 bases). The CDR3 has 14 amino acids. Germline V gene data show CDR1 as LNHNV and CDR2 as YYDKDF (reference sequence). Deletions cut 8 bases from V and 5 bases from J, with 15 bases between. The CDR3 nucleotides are TGTGCCACCCAGGGGTTCTTAGGAAATGAAAAACTGTTTTTT. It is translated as CATQGFLGNEKLFF.

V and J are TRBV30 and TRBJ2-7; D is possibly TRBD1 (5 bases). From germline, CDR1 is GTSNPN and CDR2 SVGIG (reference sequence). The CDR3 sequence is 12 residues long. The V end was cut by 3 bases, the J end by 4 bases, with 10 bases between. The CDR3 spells CAWREKGYEQYF. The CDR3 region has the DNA TGTGCCTGGAGGGAGAAGGGGTACGAGCAGTACTTC.

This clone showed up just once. DNA for the CDR3: TGTGCCAGCCGCGCCCGGGGGGGCTCCTACAATGAGCAGTTCTTC. It encodes CASRARGGSYNEQFF. The rearrangement uses TRBV2 and TRBJ2-1, with 8 bases identical to TRBD2. There are 15 residues in the CDR3. Per the germline V gene, CDR1 is SNHLY and CDR2 is FYNNEI. Trimming took 8 bases from V and 0 from J; bases not matched to a gene: 6. The full variable domain, rest sourced from reference TRBV2 and TRBJ2-1, is EPEVTQTPSHQVTQMGQEVILRCVPISNHLYFYWYRQILGQKVEFLVSFYNNEISEKSEIFDDQFSVERPDGSNFTLKIRSTKLEDSAMYFCASRARGGSYNEQFFGPGTRLTVL.

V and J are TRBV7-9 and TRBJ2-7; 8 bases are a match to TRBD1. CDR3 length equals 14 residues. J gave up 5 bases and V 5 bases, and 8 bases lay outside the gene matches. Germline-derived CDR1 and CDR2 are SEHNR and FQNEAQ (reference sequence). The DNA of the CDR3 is TGTGCCAGCAGCCTTACAGGGGGTTCAAACGAGCAGTACTTC. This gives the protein CASSLTGGSNEQYF.

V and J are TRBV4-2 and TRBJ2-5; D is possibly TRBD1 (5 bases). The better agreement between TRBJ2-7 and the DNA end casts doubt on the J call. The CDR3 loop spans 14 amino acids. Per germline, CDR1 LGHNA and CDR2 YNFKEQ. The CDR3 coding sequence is TGTGCCAGCAGCCAGGCCAACACAGGCTACGAGCAGTACTTC. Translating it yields CASSQANTGYEQYF.

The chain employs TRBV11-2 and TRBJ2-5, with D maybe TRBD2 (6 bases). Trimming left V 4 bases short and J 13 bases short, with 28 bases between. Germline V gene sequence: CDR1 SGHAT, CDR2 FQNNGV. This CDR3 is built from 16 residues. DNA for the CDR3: TGTGCCAGCAGCTACAATGACGGGACGGCCACGGGGGTACGGTACTTC. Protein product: CASSYNDGTATGVRYF.

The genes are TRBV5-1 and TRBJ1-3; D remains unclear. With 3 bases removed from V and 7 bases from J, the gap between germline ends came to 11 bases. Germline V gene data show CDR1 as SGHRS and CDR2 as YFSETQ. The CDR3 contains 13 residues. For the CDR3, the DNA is TGCGCCAGCAGCTACGTTTTGGGGAACACCATATATTTT. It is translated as CASSYVLGNTIYF.

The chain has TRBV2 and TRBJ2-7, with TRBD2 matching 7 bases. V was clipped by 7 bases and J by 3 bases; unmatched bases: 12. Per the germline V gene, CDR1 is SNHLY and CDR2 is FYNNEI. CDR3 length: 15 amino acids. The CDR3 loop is CASTTGASGYYEQYF. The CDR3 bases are TGTGCCAGCACCACTGGGGCTAGCGGATACTACGAGCAGTACTTC.

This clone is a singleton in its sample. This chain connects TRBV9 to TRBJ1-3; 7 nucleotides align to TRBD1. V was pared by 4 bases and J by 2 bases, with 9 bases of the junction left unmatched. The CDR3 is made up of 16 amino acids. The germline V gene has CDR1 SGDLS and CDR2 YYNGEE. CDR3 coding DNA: TGTGCCAGCAGCCCCCGCGACAGGGAAACTGGAAACACCATATATTTT. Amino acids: CASSPRDRETGNTIYF.

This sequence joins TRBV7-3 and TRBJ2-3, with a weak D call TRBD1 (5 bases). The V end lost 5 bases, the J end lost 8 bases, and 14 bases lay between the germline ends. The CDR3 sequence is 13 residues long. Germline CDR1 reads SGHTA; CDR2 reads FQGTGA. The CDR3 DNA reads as TGTGCCAGCAGCATCAATTCGCAGGGTACGCAGTATTTT. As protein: CASSINSQGTQYF.

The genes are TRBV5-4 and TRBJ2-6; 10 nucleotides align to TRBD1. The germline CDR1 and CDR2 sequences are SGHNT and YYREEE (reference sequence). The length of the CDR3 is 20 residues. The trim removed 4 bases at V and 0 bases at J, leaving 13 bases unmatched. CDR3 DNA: TGTGCCAGCAGCCGGGGGCCCGGGACAGGGGTCAACTCTGGGGCCAACGTCCTGACTTTC. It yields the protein CASSRGPGTGVNSGANVLTF.

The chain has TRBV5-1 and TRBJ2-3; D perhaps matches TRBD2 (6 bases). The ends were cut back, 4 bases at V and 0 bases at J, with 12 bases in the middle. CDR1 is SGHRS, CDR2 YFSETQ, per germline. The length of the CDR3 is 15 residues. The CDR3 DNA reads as TGCGCCAGCAGCCCGGGGCTAGCGAGCACAGATACGCAGTATTTT. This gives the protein CASSPGLASTDTQYF.

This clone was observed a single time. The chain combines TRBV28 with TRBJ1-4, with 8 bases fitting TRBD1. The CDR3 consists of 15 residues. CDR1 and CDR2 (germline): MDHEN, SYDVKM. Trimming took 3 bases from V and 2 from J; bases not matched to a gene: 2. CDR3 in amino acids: CASSFYRGTNEKLFF. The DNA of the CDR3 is TGTGCCAGCAGTTTTTACAGGGGGACTAATGAAAAACTGTTTTTT.

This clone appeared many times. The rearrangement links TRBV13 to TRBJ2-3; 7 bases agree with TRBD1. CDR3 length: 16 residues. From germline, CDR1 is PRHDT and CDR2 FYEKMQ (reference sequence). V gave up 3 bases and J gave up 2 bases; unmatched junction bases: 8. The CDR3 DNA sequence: TGTGCCAGCAGCTTGCGACAGGGAAGATACACAGATACGCAGTATTTT. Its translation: CASSLRQGRYTDTQYF.

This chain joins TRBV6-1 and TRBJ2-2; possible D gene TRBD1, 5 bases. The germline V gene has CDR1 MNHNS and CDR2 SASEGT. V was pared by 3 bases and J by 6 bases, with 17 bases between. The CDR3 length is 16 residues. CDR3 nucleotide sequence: TGTGCCAGCAGTGACCCCCCAGGGAAAAGCTCCGGGGAGCTGTTTTTT. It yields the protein CASSDPPGKSSGELFF.

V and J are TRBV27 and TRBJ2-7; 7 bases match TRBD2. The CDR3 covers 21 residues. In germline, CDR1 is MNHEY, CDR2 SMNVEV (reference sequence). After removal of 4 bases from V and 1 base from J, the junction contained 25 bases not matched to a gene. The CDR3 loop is CASSYRGAGSPNGGGSYEQYF. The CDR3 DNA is TGTGCCAGCAGTTATAGGGGTGCAGGGAGTCCAAATGGGGGAGGGTCCTACGAGCAGTACTTC.

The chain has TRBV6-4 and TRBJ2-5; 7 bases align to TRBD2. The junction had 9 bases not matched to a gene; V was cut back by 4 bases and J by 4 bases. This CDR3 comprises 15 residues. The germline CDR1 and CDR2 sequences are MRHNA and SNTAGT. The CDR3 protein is CASSGGGRHGETQYF. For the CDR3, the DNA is TGTGCCAGCAGTGGAGGCGGGAGACATGGAGAGACCCAGTACTTC.

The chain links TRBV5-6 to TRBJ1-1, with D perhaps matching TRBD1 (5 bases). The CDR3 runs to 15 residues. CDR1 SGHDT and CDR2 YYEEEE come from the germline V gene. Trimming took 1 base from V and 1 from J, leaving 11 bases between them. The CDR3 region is CASSLLNRRNTEAFF. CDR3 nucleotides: TGTGCCAGCAGCTTGTTAAACAGGAGGAACACTGAAGCTTTCTTT.